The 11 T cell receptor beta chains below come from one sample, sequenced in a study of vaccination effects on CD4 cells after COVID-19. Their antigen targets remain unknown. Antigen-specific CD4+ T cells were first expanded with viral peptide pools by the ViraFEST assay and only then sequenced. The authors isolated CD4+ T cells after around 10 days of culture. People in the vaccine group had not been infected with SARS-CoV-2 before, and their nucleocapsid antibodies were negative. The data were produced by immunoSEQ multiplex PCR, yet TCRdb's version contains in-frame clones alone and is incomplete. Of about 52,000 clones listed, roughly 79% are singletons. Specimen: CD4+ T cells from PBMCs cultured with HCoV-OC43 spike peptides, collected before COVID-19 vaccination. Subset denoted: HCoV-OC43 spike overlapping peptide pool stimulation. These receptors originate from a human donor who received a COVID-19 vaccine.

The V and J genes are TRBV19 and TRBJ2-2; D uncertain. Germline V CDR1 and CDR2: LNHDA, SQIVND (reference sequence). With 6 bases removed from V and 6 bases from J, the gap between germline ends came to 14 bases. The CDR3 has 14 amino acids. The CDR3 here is CASSESPSPGELFF. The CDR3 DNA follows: TGTGCCAGTAGCGAAAGCCCCAGCCCCGGGGAGCTGTTTTTT.

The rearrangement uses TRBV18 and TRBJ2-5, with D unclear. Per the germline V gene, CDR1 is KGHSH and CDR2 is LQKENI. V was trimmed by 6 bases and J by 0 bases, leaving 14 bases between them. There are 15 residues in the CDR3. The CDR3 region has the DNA TGTGCCAGCTCCTACTTAGACGCGTACCAAGAGACCCAGTACTTC. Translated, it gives CASSYLDAYQETQYF.

CDR3 sequence: CASSLEGLGTDTQYF. In nucleotides, the CDR3 is TGTGCCAGCAGCTTAGAGGGGCTTGGGACAGATACGCAGTATTTT. The gene calls are TRBV7-9 and TRBJ2-3; weak D call: TRBD1 (5 bases). V lost 1 base and J 3 bases, leaving 11 bases between the germline ends. From germline, CDR1 is SEHNR and CDR2 FQNEAQ (reference sequence). The CDR3 sequence is 15 residues long.

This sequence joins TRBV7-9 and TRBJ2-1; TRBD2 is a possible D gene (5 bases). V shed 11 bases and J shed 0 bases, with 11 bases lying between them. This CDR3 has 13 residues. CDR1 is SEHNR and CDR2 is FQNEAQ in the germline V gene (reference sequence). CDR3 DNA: TGTGCCCATCCGGGGAGCTCCTACAATGAGCAGTTCTTC. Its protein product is CAHPGSSYNEQFF.

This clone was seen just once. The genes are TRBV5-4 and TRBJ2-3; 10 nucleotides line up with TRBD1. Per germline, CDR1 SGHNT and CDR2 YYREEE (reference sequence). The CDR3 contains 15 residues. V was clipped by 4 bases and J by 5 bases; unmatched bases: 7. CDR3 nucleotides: TGTGCCAGCAGCCCAAAGGACAGGGGGGTAGATACGCAGTATTTT. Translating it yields CASSPKDRGVDTQYF.

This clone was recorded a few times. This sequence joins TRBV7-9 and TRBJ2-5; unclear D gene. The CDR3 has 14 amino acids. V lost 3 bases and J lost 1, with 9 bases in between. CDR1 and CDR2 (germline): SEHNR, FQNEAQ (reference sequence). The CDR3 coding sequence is TGTGCCAGCAGCTTCCCGGGCAGCCAAGAGACCCAGTACTTC. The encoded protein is CASSFPGSQETQYF.

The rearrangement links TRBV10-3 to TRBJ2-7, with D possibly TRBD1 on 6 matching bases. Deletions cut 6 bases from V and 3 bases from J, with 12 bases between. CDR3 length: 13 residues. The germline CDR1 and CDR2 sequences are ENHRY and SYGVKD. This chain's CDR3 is CAISPGVGYEQYV. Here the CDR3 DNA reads TGTGCCATCAGCCCAGGGGTCGGCTACGAGCAGTACGTC.

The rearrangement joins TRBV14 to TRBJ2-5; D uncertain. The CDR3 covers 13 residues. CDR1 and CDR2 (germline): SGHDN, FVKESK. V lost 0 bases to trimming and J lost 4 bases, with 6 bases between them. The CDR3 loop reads CASSQDMGETQYF. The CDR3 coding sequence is TGTGCCAGCAGCCAAGATATGGGAGAGACCCAGTACTTC.

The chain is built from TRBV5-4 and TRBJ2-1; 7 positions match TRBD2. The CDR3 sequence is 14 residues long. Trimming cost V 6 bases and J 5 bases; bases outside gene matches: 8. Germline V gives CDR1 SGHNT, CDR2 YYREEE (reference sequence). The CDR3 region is CASTGGGRNNEQFF. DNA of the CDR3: TGTGCCAGCACTGGGGGGGGAAGAAACAATGAGCAGTTCTTC. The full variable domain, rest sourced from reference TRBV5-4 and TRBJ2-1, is ETGVTQSPTHLIKTRGQQVTLRCSSQSGHNTVSWYQQALGQGPQFIFQYYREEENGRGNFPPRFSGLQFPNYSSELNVNALELDDSALYLCASTGGGRNNEQFFGPGTRLTVL.

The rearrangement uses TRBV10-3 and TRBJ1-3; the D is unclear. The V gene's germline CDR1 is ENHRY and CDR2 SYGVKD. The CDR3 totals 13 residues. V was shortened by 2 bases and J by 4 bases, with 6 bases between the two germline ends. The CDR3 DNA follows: TGTGCCATCAGTGAGGTTTGGGGAAACACCATATATTTT. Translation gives CAISEVWGNTIYF.

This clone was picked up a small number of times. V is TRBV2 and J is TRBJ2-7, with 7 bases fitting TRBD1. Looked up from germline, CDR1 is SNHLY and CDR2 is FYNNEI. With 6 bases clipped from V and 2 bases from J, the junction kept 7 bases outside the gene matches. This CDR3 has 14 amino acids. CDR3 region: CASSPRTGAYEQYV. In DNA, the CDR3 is TGTGCCAGCAGCCCCCGGACAGGCGCCTACGAGCAGTACGTC.